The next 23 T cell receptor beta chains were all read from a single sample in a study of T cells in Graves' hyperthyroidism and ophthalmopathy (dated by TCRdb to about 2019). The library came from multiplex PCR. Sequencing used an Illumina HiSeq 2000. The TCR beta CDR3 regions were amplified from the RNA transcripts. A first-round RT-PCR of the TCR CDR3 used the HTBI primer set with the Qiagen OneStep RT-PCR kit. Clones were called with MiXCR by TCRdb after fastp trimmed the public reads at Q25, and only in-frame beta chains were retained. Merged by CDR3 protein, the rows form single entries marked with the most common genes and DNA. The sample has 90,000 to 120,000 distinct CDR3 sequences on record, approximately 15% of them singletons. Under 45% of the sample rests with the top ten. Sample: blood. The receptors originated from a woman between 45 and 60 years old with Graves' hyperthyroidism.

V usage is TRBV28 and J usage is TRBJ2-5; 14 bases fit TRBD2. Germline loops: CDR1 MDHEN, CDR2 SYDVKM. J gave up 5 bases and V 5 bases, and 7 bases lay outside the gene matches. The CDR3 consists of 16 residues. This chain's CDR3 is CASSGQGLAGEETQYF. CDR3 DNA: TGTGCCAGCAGTGGACAGGGACTAGCGGGAGAGGAGACCCAGTACTTC.

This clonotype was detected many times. CDR3 DNA: TGCGCCAGCACCCACCTAGCGAATGAGCAGTTCTTC. It translates to CASTHLANEQFF. V is TRBV10-2 and J is TRBJ2-1; maybe TRBD2 (6 bases). V was trimmed by 7 bases and J by 7 bases, leaving 11 bases between them. Germline-derived CDR1 and CDR2 are WSHSY and SAAADI. The CDR3 contains 12 residues.

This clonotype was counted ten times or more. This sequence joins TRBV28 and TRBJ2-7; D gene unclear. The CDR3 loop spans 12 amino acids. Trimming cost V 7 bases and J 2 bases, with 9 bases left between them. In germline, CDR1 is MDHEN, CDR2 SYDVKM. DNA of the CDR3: TGTGCCAGCAACAAGGGCCCCTACGAGCAGTACGTC. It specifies CASNKGPYEQYV.

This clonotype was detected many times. This CDR3 reads CASSLIGNTIYF. The DNA of the CDR3 is TGTGCCAGCAGCTTAATTGGAAACACCATATATTTT. V gene TRBV11-2 combines with J gene TRBJ1-3; no reliable D call. CDR1 SGHAT and CDR2 FQNNGV come from the germline V gene. CDR3 length equals 12 residues. Trimming stripped 2 bases from V and 3 bases from J, with 2 bases between.

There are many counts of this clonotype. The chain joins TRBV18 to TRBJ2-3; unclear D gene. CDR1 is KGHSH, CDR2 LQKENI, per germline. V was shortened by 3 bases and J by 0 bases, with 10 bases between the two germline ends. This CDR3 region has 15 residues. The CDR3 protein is CASSPRASSTDTQYF. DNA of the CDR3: TGTGCCAGCTCACCCCGGGCCTCTAGCACAGATACGCAGTATTTT.

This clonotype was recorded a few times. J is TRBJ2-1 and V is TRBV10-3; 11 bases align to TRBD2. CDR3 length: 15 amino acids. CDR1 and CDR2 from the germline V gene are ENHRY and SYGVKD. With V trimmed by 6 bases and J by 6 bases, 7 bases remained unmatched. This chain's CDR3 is CAISRLAGWTNEQFF. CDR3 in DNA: TGTGCCATCAGCCGACTAGCGGGATGGACCAATGAGCAGTTCTTC.

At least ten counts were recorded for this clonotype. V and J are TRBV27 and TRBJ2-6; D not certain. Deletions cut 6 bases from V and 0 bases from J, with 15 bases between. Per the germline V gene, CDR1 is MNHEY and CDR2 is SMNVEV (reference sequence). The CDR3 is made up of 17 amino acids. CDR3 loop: CASRLDRASSGANVLTF. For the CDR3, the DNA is TGTGCCAGCAGACTCGACCGGGCCAGCTCTGGGGCCAACGTCCTGACTTTC.

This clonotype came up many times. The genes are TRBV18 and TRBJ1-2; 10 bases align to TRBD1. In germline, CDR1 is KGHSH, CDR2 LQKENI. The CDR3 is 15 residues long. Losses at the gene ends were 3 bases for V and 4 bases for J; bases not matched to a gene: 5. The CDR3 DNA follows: TGTGCCAGCTCACCGGGGACAGGGGACTTCTATGGCTACACCTTC. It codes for CASSPGTGDFYGYTF.

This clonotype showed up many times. CDR3: CASSLGTGLASPLHF. For the CDR3, the DNA is TGTGCCAGCAGTTTGGGGACAGGGCTCGCTTCACCCCTCCACTTT. The chain has TRBV28 and TRBJ1-6, with 9 bases identical to TRBD1. V was clipped by 3 bases and J by 9 bases; unmatched bases: 6. The germline V gene has CDR1 MDHEN and CDR2 SYDVKM. The CDR3 totals 15 residues.

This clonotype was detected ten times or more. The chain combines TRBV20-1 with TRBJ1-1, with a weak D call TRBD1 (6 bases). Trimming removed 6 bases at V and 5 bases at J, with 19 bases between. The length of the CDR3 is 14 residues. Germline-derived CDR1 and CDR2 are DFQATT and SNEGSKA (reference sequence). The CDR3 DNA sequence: TGCAGTGCCAGTACCATGAGGGGGTATACTGAAGCTTTCTTT. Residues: CSASTMRGYTEAFF.

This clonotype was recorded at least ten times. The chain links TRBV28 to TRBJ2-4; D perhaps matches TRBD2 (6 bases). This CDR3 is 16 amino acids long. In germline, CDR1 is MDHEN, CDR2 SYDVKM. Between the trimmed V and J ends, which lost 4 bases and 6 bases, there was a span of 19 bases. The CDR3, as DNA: TGTGCCAGCAGTTCCCTATTAGGAGGGATCGGAAACATTCAGTACTTC. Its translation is CASSSLLGGIGNIQYF.

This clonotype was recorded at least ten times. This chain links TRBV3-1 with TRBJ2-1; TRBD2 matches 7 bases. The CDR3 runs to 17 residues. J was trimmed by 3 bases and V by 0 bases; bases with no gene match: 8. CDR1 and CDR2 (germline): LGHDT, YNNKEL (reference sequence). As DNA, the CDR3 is TGTGCCAGCAGCCAAGATTTAGGAACTAGCGTCTACAATGAGCAGTTCTTC. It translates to CASSQDLGTSVYNEQFF.

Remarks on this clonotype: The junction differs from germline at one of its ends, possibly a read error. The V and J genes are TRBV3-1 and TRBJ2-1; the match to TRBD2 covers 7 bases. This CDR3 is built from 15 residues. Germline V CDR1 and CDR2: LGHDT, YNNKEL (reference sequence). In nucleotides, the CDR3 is TGTGCCAGCAGCCACGGCGGGAGCTCCTACAATGAGCAGTCCTTC. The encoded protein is CASSHGGSSYNEQSF.

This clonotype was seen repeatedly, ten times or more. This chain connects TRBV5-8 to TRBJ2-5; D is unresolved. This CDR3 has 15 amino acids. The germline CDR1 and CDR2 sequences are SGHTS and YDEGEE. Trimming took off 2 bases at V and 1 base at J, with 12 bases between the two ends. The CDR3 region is CASSLRTAAQETQYF. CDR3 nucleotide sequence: TGTGCCAGCAGCTTAAGGACCGCGGCCCAAGAGACCCAGTACTTC.

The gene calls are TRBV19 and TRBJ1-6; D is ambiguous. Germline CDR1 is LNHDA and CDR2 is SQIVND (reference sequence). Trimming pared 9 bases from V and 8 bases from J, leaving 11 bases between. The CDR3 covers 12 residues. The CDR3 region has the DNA TGTGCCAGCCGGACGGAATATTCACCCCTCCACTTT. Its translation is CASRTEYSPLHF. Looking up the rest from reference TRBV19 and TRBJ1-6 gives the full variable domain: DGGITQSPKYLFRKEGQNVTLSCEQNLNHDAMYWYRQDPGQGLRLIYYSQIVNDFQKGDIAEGYSVSREKKESFPLTVTSAQKNPTAFYLCASRTEYSPLHFGNGTRLTVT.

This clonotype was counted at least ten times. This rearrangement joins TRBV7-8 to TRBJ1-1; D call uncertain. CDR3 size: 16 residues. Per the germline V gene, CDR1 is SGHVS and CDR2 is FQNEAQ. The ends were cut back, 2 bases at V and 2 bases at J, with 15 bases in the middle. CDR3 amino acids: CASSLSVRSTNTEAFF. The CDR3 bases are TGTGCCAGCAGCTTATCGGTTCGGAGCACAAACACTGAAGCTTTCTTT.

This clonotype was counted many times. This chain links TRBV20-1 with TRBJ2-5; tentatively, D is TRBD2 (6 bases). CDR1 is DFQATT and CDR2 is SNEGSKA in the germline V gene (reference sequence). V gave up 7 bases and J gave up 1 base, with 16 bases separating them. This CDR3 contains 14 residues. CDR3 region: CSGRERLIQETQYF. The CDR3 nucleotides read TGCAGTGGACGGGAGCGGCTGATCCAAGAGACCCAGTACTTC.

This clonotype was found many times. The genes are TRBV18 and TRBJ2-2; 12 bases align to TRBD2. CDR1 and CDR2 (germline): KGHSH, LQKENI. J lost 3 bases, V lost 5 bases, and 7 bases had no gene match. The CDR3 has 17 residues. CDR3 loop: CASSTTRLAGDTGELFF. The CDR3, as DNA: TGTGCCAGCTCAACAACACGACTAGCGGGAGACACCGGGGAGCTGTTTTTT.

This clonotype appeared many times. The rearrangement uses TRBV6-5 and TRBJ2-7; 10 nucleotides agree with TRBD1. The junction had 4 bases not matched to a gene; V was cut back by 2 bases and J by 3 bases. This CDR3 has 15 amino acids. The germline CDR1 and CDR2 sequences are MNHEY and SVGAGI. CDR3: CASSYRDRGLYEQYF. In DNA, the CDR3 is TGTGCCAGCAGTTACCGGGACAGGGGACTCTACGAGCAGTACTTC.

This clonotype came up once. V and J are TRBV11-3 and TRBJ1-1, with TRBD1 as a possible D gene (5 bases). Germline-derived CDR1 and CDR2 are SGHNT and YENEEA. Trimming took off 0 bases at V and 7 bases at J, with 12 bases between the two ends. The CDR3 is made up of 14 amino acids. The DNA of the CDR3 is TGTGCCAGCAGCTTAGATACGCGGGGGGTTGAAGCTTTCTTT. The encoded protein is CASSLDTRGVEAFF.

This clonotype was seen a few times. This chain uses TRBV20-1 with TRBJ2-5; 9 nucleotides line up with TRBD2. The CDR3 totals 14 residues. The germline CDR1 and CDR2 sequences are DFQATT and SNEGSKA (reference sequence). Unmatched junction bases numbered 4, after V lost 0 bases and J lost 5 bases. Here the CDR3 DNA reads TGCAGTGCTAGAGATCCTAGCGGGGCGGAGACCCAGTACTTC. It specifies CSARDPSGAETQYF.

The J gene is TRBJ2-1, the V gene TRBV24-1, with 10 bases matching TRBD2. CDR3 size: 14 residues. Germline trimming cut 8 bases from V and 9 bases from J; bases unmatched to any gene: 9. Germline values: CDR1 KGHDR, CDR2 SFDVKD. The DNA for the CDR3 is TGTGCCACCAAGCAGCGGGAGGGATTCGGTGAGCAGTTCTTC. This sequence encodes CATKQREGFGEQFF.

The CDR3 DNA sequence: TGCGCCAGCAGCTTAAAACAAGAGACCCAGTACTTC. This codes for CASSLKQETQYF. This chain links TRBV5-1 with TRBJ2-5; D gene unclear. The CDR3 spans 12 residues. CDR1 and CDR2 (germline): SGHRS, YFSETQ. Between the trimmed V and J ends, which lost 2 bases and 2 bases, there was a span of 4 bases.